This passage covers 12 T cell receptor beta chains from one sample sequenced in a study of blood T cell repertoires in COVID-19. Data came from immunoSEQ multiplex PCR; TCRdb stores just in-frame clones and leaves some out. The sample contains some 130,000 clones, roughly nine tenths of which appear only once. Input material: peripheral blood. The receptors derive from a woman aged 70 to 79 with COVID-19, enrolled during active disease.

The chain joins TRBV2 to TRBJ1-3; TRBD1 is a possible D gene (6 bases). The V end lost 5 bases, the J end lost 0 bases, and 14 bases lay between the germline ends. This CDR3 has 16 residues. Germline loops: CDR1 SNHLY, CDR2 FYNNEI. This CDR3 reads CASSLQGGSSGNTIYF. CDR3 nucleotides: TGTGCCAGCAGTTTACAGGGTGGTAGCTCTGGAAACACCATATATTTT. Drawing the rest from reference TRBV2 and TRBJ1-3, the complete variable domain is EPEVTQTPSHQVTQMGQEVILRCVPISNHLYFYWYRQILGQKVEFLVSFYNNEISEKSEIFDDQFSVERPDGSNFTLKIRSTKLEDSAMYFCASSLQGGSSGNTIYFGEGSWLTVV.

The V call is TRBV7-9, the J call TRBJ2-5; TRBD2 matches 8 bases. Germline V gives CDR1 SEHNR, CDR2 FQNEAQ (reference sequence). The V and J ends lost 5 bases and 1 base, in that order; junction bases with no gene match: 6. This CDR3 comprises 15 residues. CDR3 sequence: CASSASGGLQETQYF. In DNA form, the CDR3 reads TGTGCCAGCAGCGCAAGCGGGGGCCTCCAAGAGACCCAGTACTTC.

The chain carries TRBV28 and TRBJ2-1; maybe TRBD1 (5 bases). This CDR3 has 18 amino acids. The germline V gene encodes CDR1 MDHEN and CDR2 SYDVKM. Trimming left V 4 bases short and J 1 base short, with 20 bases between. CDR3 in DNA: TGTGCCAGCAGTTCCCCAGTGGGGCCTAGGGGATCCTACAATGAGCAGTTCTTC. Translation: CASSSPVGPRGSYNEQFF.

This clone was counted a few times. This chain connects TRBV29-1 to TRBJ2-7, with D possibly matching TRBD2 (5 bases). Deletions cut 7 bases from V and 2 bases from J, with 12 bases between. From germline, CDR1 is SQVTM and CDR2 ANQGSEA. The CDR3 sequence is 12 residues long. The CDR3 DNA is TGCAGCGCCGGTGAGGGAGCCTACGAGCAGTACTTC. As protein: CSAGEGAYEQYF.

This clone was seen a handful of times. This rearrangement joins TRBV29-1 to TRBJ2-1; 8 bases align to TRBD1. Germline lookup yields CDR1 SQVTM and CDR2 ANQGSEA. The V segment lost 3 bases and the J segment 15 bases; nucleotides outside the gene matches: 10. The CDR3 extends over 12 amino acids. The chain's CDR3 is CSVDMDRDQWFF. CDR3 bases: TGCAGCGTTGACATGGACAGGGACCAATGGTTCTTC.

V and J are TRBV2 and TRBJ2-2, with D maybe TRBD1 (5 bases). Germline CDR1 SNHLY, CDR2 FYNNEI. V lost 7 bases and J 1 base, leaving 10 bases between the germline ends. The CDR3 totals 14 residues. Written as DNA, the CDR3 is TGTGCCAGCACCGACGACAGGAACACCGGGGAGCTGTTTTTT. As protein: CASTDDRNTGELFF.

The chain couples TRBV6-5 to TRBJ2-4, with a tentative D call TRBD2 (5 bases). Germline lookup yields CDR1 MNHEY and CDR2 SVGAGI. Trimming left V 2 bases short and J 5 bases short, with 10 bases between. The CDR3 runs to 14 residues. The CDR3 is CASSYRGIENIQYF. CDR3 nucleotide sequence: TGTGCCAGCAGTTACCGAGGGATAGAAAACATTCAGTACTTC.

V is TRBV3-1 (or the pseudogene TRBV3-2) and J is TRBJ2-2; D might be TRBD1 (5 bases). The length of the CDR3 is 15 residues. CDR1 LGHDT and CDR2 YNNKEL come from the germline V gene (reference sequence). Trimming took 5 bases from V and 1 from J, leaving 11 bases between them. CDR3 DNA: TGTGCCAGCAGCTACATTGACAGGAACACCGGGGAGCTGTTTTTT. Residues: CASSYIDRNTGELFF.

V is TRBV19 and J is TRBJ2-7; 10 bases line up with TRBD2. Germline V lookup: CDR1 LNHDA, CDR2 SQIVND (reference sequence). CDR3 length equals 15 residues. With 5 bases clipped from V and 4 bases from J, the junction kept 8 bases outside the gene matches. The CDR3 bases are TGTGCCAGTAGTCCCGAAAGCGGGGGGGGGTACGAGCAGTACTTC. It codes for CASSPESGGGYEQYF.

This rearrangement joins TRBV5-4 to TRBJ2-7; a weak D match, TRBD2 (5 bases). CDR1 is SGHNT and CDR2 is YYREEE in the germline V gene (reference sequence). The CDR3 is 13 amino acids. V was shortened by 4 bases and J by 3 bases, with 11 bases between the two germline ends. CDR3 DNA sequence: TGTGCCAGCAGCCTCCCGGCGGGCTACGAGCAGTACTTC. Its protein is CASSLPAGYEQYF.

The chain has TRBV3-1 (or the pseudogene TRBV3-2) and TRBJ1-1, with 7 bases identical to TRBD1. The V segment lost 4 bases and the J segment 0 bases; nucleotides outside the gene matches: 5. Germline lookup yields CDR1 LGHDT and CDR2 YNNKEL (reference sequence). The CDR3 spans 15 residues. The CDR3 coding sequence is TGTGCCAGCAGCCTATCCGGGACAGTGAACACTGAAGCTTTCTTT. Its translation: CASSLSGTVNTEAFF.

The rearrangement links TRBV5-1 to TRBJ2-3, with TRBD1 as a possible D gene (5 bases). CDR3 length equals 15 residues. Trimming pared 4 bases from V and 4 bases from J, leaving 16 bases between. Germline V gene data show CDR1 as SGHRS and CDR2 as YFSETQ. The CDR3 DNA is TGCGCCAGCAGCCCCGGACAAGAAGGTGCAGATACGCAGTATTTT. Translation: CASSPGQEGADTQYF.